This T cell receptor (beta chain) derives from a study of T cells in Graves' hyperthyroidism and ophthalmopathy. Looking at the study overall: Peripheral blood samples were taken at initial diagnosis, prior to any treatment. Study-wide results and limits: For ophthalmopathy, model prediction preceded onset by a median about 6 months. Appearing also in blood were most of the thyroid clonotypes expanded above 0.001.

Authors of the study amplified TCR beta CDR3 regions from RNA transcripts. The HTBI primer set was used in a first-round RT-PCR of the TCR CDR3. TCRdb ran MiXCR on the multiplex PCR reads and lists one entry per CDR3 protein. The sample yields hundreds of thousands of distinct CDR3 sequences, approximately 20% seen once. Patients were excluded for uncontrolled infection, other autoimmune disease, pregnancy or lactation. Comment on this clonotype: Its antigen is not identified.

The sample was blood. This clonotype was sampled from a man aged 40-50 years with Graves' ophthalmopathy.

The CDR3 is CASAATGTAEAFF. The DNA for the CDR3 is TGTGCCAGCGCCGCCACAGGGACGGCTGAAGCTTTCTTT. The chain employs TRBV6-1 and TRBJ1-1; TRBD1 might be the D (6 bases). The germline gives CDR1 MNHNS, CDR2 SASEGT. V lost 8 bases, J lost 6 bases, and 16 bases lay in between. The CDR3 runs to 13 residues.